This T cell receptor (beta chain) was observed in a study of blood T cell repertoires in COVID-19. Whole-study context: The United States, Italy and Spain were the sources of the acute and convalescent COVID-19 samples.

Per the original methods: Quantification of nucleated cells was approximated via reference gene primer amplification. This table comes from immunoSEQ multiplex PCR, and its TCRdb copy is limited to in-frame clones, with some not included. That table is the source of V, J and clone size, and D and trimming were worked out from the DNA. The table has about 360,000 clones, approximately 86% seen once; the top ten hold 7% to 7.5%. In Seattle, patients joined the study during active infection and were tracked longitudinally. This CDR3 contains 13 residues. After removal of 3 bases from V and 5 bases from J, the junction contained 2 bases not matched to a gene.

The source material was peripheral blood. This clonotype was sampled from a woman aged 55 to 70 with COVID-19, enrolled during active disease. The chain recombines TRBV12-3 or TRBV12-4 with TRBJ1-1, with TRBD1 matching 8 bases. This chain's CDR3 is CASSFRDRTEAFF. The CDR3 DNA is TGTGCCAGCAGTTTTAGGGACAGGACTGAAGCTTTCTTT.